The rows below give T cell receptor beta chains drawn from one sample of a study of OX40 agonist ivuxolimab in advanced cancers. Assay used: immunoSEQ multiplex PCR; TCRdb lists only in-frame clones, some missing. This sample has about 83,000 clones; over 80% occur once, and the top ten carry 0.4% to 0.55%. The starting material was CD4+ or CD8+ T cells sorted from blood, obtained in a trial of the OX40 agonist ivuxolimab. The receptors shown here come from an adult with an advanced solid tumor such as melanoma, head and neck, liver or kidney cancer. The CDR3 runs from the conserved cysteine through the conserved F or W. D genes are given only for firm matches. Where a row states a size, it is once, few, many or the class of an expanded clone; other rows omit it.

NA	TRBV5-5	NA	12	TRBJ1-3	TGTGCCAGCAGCTTGGAGGGAAACACCATATATTTT	CASSLEGNTIYF
NA	TRBV29-1	NA	15	TRBJ2-5	TGCAGCGTTGAACGACTAGGTCCAGCCCAAGAGACCCAGTACTTC	CSVERLGPAQETQYF
NA	TRBV6-1	NA	17	TRBJ1-6	TGTGCCAGCAGTGAAGAGCAGGGTGGAGGGGCTAATTCACCCCTCCACTTT	CASSEEQGGGANSPLHF
NA	TRBV4-3	NA	14	TRBJ1-2	TGCGCCAGCAGCCACAGGTTGGGGACATCCGGCTACACCTTC	CASSHRLGTSGYTF
NA	TRBV28	once	17	TRBJ1-2	NA	CASSLVGLGTGEGLGTF
TRBD1	TRBV11-3	NA	14	TRBJ2-5	TGTGCCAGCAGCTTGACAGGGGGCGAGGAGACCCAGTACTTC	CASSLTGGEETQYF
NA	TRBV19	NA	14	TRBJ2-7	TGTGCCAGTAGTTCTGGGGGGAATGTCTACGAGCAGTACTTC	CASSSGGNVYEQYF
NA	TRBV10-3	NA	12	TRBJ2-3	TGTGCCATCAGTCGTCAGGAAGATACGCAGTATTTT	CAISRQEDTQYF
TRBD1	TRBV7-2	NA	14	TRBJ1-5	TGTGCCAGCAGCCGGACAGGGGGCAATCAGCCCCAGCATTTT	CASSRTGGNQPQHF
NA	TRBV30	NA	13	TRBJ1-2	TGTGCCTGGAGTGTGGGGCCAGGCGTCGGCTACACCTTC	CAWSVGPGVGYTF
NA	TRBV30	once	12	TRBJ2-7	TGTGCCTGGAGCCTCTCGCCCTACGAGCAGTACTTC	CAWSLSPYEQYF
NA	TRBV19	few	14	TRBJ1-1	TGTGCCAGTAGAGGGGACCGCTGGAACACTGAAGCTTTCTTT	CASRGDRWNTEAFF
NA	TRBV7-2	NA	14	TRBJ2-2	TGTGCCAGCAGCCCCGATTTAAACACCGGGGAGCTGTTTTTT	CASSPDLNTGELFF
NA	TRBV28	NA	14	TRBJ2-5	TGTGCCAGCAGTCAACAAGACCTCCAAGAGACCCAGTACTTC	CASSQQDLQETQYF
NA	TRBV5-6	NA	15	TRBJ2-1	TGTGCCAGCAGCTTAACCGGGACGGGAGACGGGGAGCAGTTCTTC	CASSLTGTGDGEQFF
TRBD2	TRBV6-5	NA	16	TRBJ2-7	TGTGCCAGCAGTTACTCGCCGGGGGGGGGTTCCTACGAGCAGTACTTC	CASSYSPGGGSYEQYF
NA	TRBV21-1	NA	19	TRBJ2-7	TGTGCCAGCAGCAAAACGGGCGGGGCGTCCCCCCGTACAGGGGGCGGGCAGTACTTC	CASSKTGGASPRTGGGQYF
NA	TRBV4-2	NA	15	TRBJ1-2	TGTGCCAGCAGCCGAAGAGGAGGGTCTAACTATGGCTACACCTTC	CASSRRGGSNYGYTF
NA	TRBV6-6	NA	14	TRBJ1-4	TGTGCCAGCAGTTACGGCCAGGGCCAGGTAAAACTGTTTTTT	CASSYGQGQVKLFF
TRBD1	TRBV5-1	NA	15	TRBJ1-1	TGCGCCAGCAGCTTACAGGGGGCGCAGAACACTGAAGCTTTCTTT	CASSLQGAQNTEAFF
NA	TRBV27	NA	13	TRBJ2-2	TGTGCCAGCAGTTTATTCATCACCGGGGAGCTGTTTTTT	CASSLFITGELFF
NA	TRBV19	NA	13	TRBJ1-2	TGTGCCAGTCACCCCCCGGGGTCTTATGGCTACACCTTC	CASHPPGSYGYTF
NA	TRBV2	NA	17	TRBJ1-4	TGTGCCAGCAGTGATACCAACTGGGGGACGGATAATGAAAAACTGTTTTTT	CASSDTNWGTDNEKLFF
NA	TRBV18	NA	16	TRBJ2-2	TGTGCCAGCTCACCAGGGGGAGCCGCGAACACCGGGGAGCTGTTTTTT	CASSPGGAANTGELFF
NA	TRBV19	NA	14	TRBJ1-4	TGTGCCAGTAGTCCCCCCGTGGGGGGTGAAAAACTGTTTTTT	CASSPPVGGEKLFF
NA	TRBV19	once	15	TRBJ1-5	TGTGCCAGTAGTGTTAGTGGGGAGGGCAATCAGCCCCAGCATTTT	CASSVSGEGNQPQHF
TRBD1	TRBV28	few	13	TRBJ1-4	TGTGCCAGCAGTTGGGCAGGGGGTGAAAAACTGTTTTTT	CASSWAGGEKLFF
TRBD1	TRBV19	NA	16	TRBJ2-5	TGTGCCAGTAGTACTCGGACAGGGGGGGTTCAAGAGACCCAGTACTTC	CASSTRTGGVQETQYF
NA	TRBV15	NA	17	TRBJ2-5	TGTGCCACCAGCCCGAGGAATAGCTTTTCCTACCAAGAGACCCAGTACTTC	CATSPRNSFSYQETQYF
TRBD2	TRBV14	once	18	TRBJ2-1	TGTGCCAGCAGCCAACAACCTAGCGGGAGGGCCCTCGTCAATGAGCAGTTCTTC	CASSQQPSGRALVNEQFF
NA	TRBV7-6	NA	14	TRBJ2-3	TGTGCCAGCAGCTTGGCACCCGGACCAGATACGCAGTATTTT	CASSLAPGPDTQYF
TRBD1	TRBV6-6	NA	14	TRBJ1-4	TGTGCCAGCAGTTACGAAACCGGGACAGGAAAACTGTTTTTT	CASSYETGTGKLFF
TRBD1	TRBV29-1	NA	14	TRBJ2-3	TGCAGCGTTGAAACACAGGGGTATGGAGATACGCAGTATTTT	CSVETQGYGDTQYF
NA	TRBV29-1	NA	11	TRBJ2-7	TGCAGCGTTAGCGACGGTGGGGAGCAGTACTTC	CSVSDGGEQYF
NA	TRBV6-6	NA	13	TRBJ2-7	TGTGCCAGCAGTTACCCCTCTACCGACGAGCAGTACTTC	CASSYPSTDEQYF
NA	TRBV5-1	NA	14	TRBJ2-3	TGCGCCAGCAGCTTTGGGACTAGCACAGATACGCAGTATTTT	CASSFGTSTDTQYF
NA	TRBV5-1	NA	15	TRBJ2-5	TGCGCCAGCAGCCCACCCGGGAGAGGGGCCGAGACCCAGTACTTC	CASSPPGRGAETQYF
TRBD2	TRBV28	NA	18	TRBJ2-6	TGTGCCAGCAGTCCCCGCGGTAGCGGGTCCCCTGGGGCCAACGTCCTGACTTTC	CASSPRGSGSPGANVLTF
NA	TRBV27	NA	13	TRBJ1-1	TGTGCCAGCTGTAGGGGCGCAGGGACTGAAGCTTTCTTT	CASCRGAGTEAFF
TRBD2	TRBV7-6	NA	15	TRBJ2-7	TGTGCCAGCAGCTCGAGAGCGGGAGGGTCCTACGAGCAGTACTTC	CASSSRAGGSYEQYF
NA	TRBV5-6	NA	17	TRBJ1-5	TGTGCCAGCAGCCTTGAGGAGGGATCGAATAGCAATCAGCCCCAGCATTTT	CASSLEEGSNSNQPQHF
NA	TRBV9	NA	16	TRBJ1-3	TGTGCCAGCAGCGTAGGGGGGGCCGGCTCTGGAAACACCATATATTTT	CASSVGGAGSGNTIYF
NA	TRBV6-1	NA	13	TRBJ1-2	TGTGCCAGCAGTGACGGACAGTTGACTGGCTACACCTTC	CASSDGQLTGYTF
NA	TRBV4-2	few	15	TRBJ1-5	TGTGCCAGCAGCCCCTTGAGGGGCACCAGTCAGCCCCAGCATTTT	CASSPLRGTSQPQHF
NA	TRBV2	NA	12	TRBJ1-1	TGTGCCAGCACCGAGCACCACACTGAAGCTTTCTTT	CASTEHHTEAFF